These 17 T cell receptor beta chains were sequenced from one sample in a study of blood T cells in healthy people across ages. Next came a second PCR, run for 7 to 11 cycles, which used a sample-barcoded 5' primer along with a J-beta primer mix. TCRdb redid the calling of the 5' RACE reads with MiXCR, one entry per CDR3 protein. The sample records more than 1.4 million distinct CDR3 sequences, 42% being singletons. Sequencing input: blood. The receptor source for this set is a woman younger than 30 in good health.

This clonotype was counted only a few times. The V gene is TRBV28, the J gene TRBJ2-5; the D gene is possibly TRBD2 (6 bases). The J call may be wrong; the DNA end is better matched by TRBJ2-7. This CDR3 comprises 14 residues. Germline CDR1 reads MDHEN; CDR2 reads SYDVKM. For the CDR3, the DNA is TGTGCCAGCAGAGGGACTTCAGTTTCGCACGAGCAGTACTTC. The encoded protein is CASRGTSVSHEQYF.

This chain connects TRBV7-9 to TRBJ1-1; TRBD1 aligns across 9 bases. Germline V CDR1 and CDR2: SEHNR, FQNEAQ (reference sequence). The CDR3 has 17 amino acids. V was pared by 5 bases and J by 7 bases, with 17 bases of the junction left unmatched. CDR3 DNA: TGTGCCAGCAGCCGAGGGCGCGGGACAGGGTTCTCCTTTGAAGCTTTCTTT. It encodes CASSRGRGTGFSFEAFF.

The chain combines TRBV15 with TRBJ2-7, with 10 bases fitting TRBD2. Germline V gene sequence: CDR1 LNHNV, CDR2 YYDKDF (reference sequence). The CDR3 is 15 amino acids. The trim removed 2 bases at V and 3 bases at J, leaving 4 bases unmatched. This CDR3 is CATSRTLAGDYEQYF. The CDR3 nucleotides are TGTGCCACCAGCAGAACCCTAGCGGGAGACTACGAGCAGTACTTC.

Only a few counts were recorded for this clonotype. The chain employs TRBV24-1 and TRBJ1-2; 9 bases match TRBD1. CDR3 size: 14 residues. Looked up from germline, CDR1 is KGHDR and CDR2 is SFDVKD. V trimming: 3 bases; J trimming: 8 bases; junction bases outside the gene matches: 6. CDR3 protein: CATSDHTGGGGYTF. The CDR3, as DNA: TGTGCCACCAGTGATCATACAGGGGGCGGAGGCTACACCTTC.

A word on this clonotype: One end of the junction varies from germline; a read error may be responsible. The V gene is TRBV7-9, the J gene TRBJ1-2; D perhaps matches TRBD1 (5 bases). Germline CDR1 is SEHNR and CDR2 is FQNEAQ (reference sequence). This CDR3 region has 13 residues. The CDR3 protein is CAGSPLGGSGYTF. In DNA, the CDR3 is TGTGCCGGCAGCCCCCTCGGGGGTAGCGGCTACACCTTC.

As regards this clonotype: An end of the junction differs from the germline gene, which may be a read error. V gene TRBV7-7 combines with J gene TRBJ2-1; D possibly uses TRBD1 or TRBD2 (5 bases each). Germline V gives CDR1 SSHAT, CDR2 FNYEAQ (reference sequence). The CDR3 is 14 amino acids. In DNA form, the CDR3 reads TGTGCTAGCAGCGATTGGGGGTCCTACAATGAGCAGTTCTTC. Protein product: CASSDWGSYNEQFF. The complete variable domain, with remaining parts taken from reference TRBV7-7 and TRBJ2-1, reads GAGVSQSPRYKVTKRGQDVTLRCDPISSHATLYWYQQALGQGPEFLTYFNYEAQPDKSGLPSDRFSAERPEGSISTLTIQRTEQRDSAMYRCASSDWGSYNEQFFGPGTRLTVL.

The sample holds a few counts of this clonotype. The chain carries TRBV2 and TRBJ2-1, with D maybe TRBD2 (6 bases). Deletions cut 5 bases from V and 0 bases from J, with 14 bases between. This CDR3 has 16 amino acids. Germline CDR1 and CDR2: SNHLY and FYNNEI. CDR3 in amino acids: CASSSERVISYNEQFF. As DNA, the CDR3 is TGTGCCAGCAGTTCGGAGCGGGTAATCTCCTACAATGAGCAGTTCTTC.

This rearrangement joins TRBV20-1 to TRBJ2-5; TRBD2 agrees at 10 bases. V lost 6 bases, J lost 2 bases, and 15 bases stayed unmatched. From germline, CDR1 is DFQATT and CDR2 SNEGSKA (reference sequence). The length of the CDR3 is 17 residues. Here the CDR3 DNA reads TGCAGTGCCAACGGCCGAAATAGCGGGGGGCCTCAAGAGACCCAGTACTTC. Protein: CSANGRNSGGPQETQYF.

The V and J genes are TRBV12-3 or TRBV12-4 and TRBJ2-5; 10 bases align to TRBD1. J lost 0 bases, V lost 6 bases, and 4 bases had no gene match. This CDR3 is 15 amino acids long. CDR3 coding DNA: TGTGCCAGCAGGGCGGGACAGGGGTACCAAGAGACCCAGTACTTC. It encodes CASRAGQGYQETQYF.

The V and J genes are TRBV28 and TRBJ1-5, with TRBD1 matching 7 bases. This CDR3 is built from 17 residues. Germline CDR1 and CDR2: MDHEN and SYDVKM. The V segment lost 6 bases and the J segment 2 bases; nucleotides outside the gene matches: 13. The CDR3 is CASRKSGRGEGNQPQHF. For the CDR3, the DNA is TGTGCCAGCAGAAAATCAGGCAGGGGGGAGGGCAATCAGCCCCAGCATTTT.

This clonotype has only a few counts. The chain carries TRBV5-1 and TRBJ1-5, with a weak D call TRBD1 (5 bases). CDR1 is SGHRS, CDR2 YFSETQ, per germline. V was shortened by 4 bases and J by 10 bases, with 21 bases between the two germline ends. This CDR3 has 15 residues. DNA for the CDR3: TGCGCCAGCAGCCCCGCCGGGACCGGTATCGAACCCCAGCATTTT. Translation gives CASSPAGTGIEPQHF.

In this sample, this clonotype turned up a few times. The V and J genes are TRBV6-6 and TRBJ2-5; 12 nucleotides agree with TRBD1. The J call is uncertain, as TRBJ2-7 better fits the DNA end. Germline V gene sequence: CDR1 MNHNY, CDR2 SVGAGI (reference sequence). This CDR3 is 15 amino acids long. The CDR3 loop reads CASSSGTGGKYEQYF. DNA for the CDR3: TGTGCCAGCAGTTCCGGGACAGGGGGCAAGTACGAGCAGTACTTC.

The J gene is TRBJ2-7, the V gene TRBV6-5; 8 bases fit TRBD2. CDR3 length equals 15 residues. V was clipped by 3 bases and J by 4 bases; unmatched bases: 8. Germline V gene sequence: CDR1 MNHEY, CDR2 SVGAGI. The CDR3 loop reads CASSYFTGGPYEQYF. The CDR3 bases are TGTGCCAGCAGTTATTTTACGGGAGGGCCTTACGAGCAGTACTTC.

The gene calls are TRBV5-1 and TRBJ2-1, with TRBD2 matching 10 bases. With the DNA end fitting TRBJ2-7 better, the J assignment may be wrong. This CDR3 has 15 residues. CDR1 and CDR2 from the germline V gene are SGHRS and YFSETQ. The CDR3 region has the DNA TGCGCCAGCACCTTAGCGGGAGGCTCCTACAATGAGCAGTACTTC. It translates to CASTLAGGSYNEQYF.

V usage is TRBV12-3 or TRBV12-4 and J usage is TRBJ1-5, with 9 nucleotides matching TRBD1. The CDR3 length is 16 residues. The V segment lost 3 bases and the J segment 4 bases; nucleotides outside the gene matches: 7. The CDR3 coding sequence is TGTGCCAGCAGTTTCTCGGGACAGGGCAGAAATCAGCCCCAGCATTTT. Amino acid sequence: CASSFSGQGRNQPQHF.

This clonotype was counted ten times or more. J is TRBJ2-7 and V is TRBV7-2; 11 bases agree with TRBD2. The CDR3 extends over 14 amino acids. Trimming took 5 bases from V and 3 from J; bases not matched to a gene: 3. Germline values: CDR1 SGHTA, CDR2 FQGNSA. Written as DNA, the CDR3 is TGTGCCAGCAGCCGGACTAGCGGGTACTACGAGCAGTACTTC. The encoded protein is CASSRTSGYYEQYF.

The chain carries TRBV5-1 and TRBJ2-5, with D possibly matching TRBD2 (5 bases). The CDR3 is 13 residues long. Germline-derived CDR1 and CDR2 are SGHRS and YFSETQ. Between the trimmed V and J ends, which lost 0 bases and 6 bases, there was a span of 9 bases. The CDR3 here is CASSLDEGQTQYF. CDR3 DNA: TGCGCCAGCAGCTTGGATGAGGGCCAGACCCAGTACTTC.